The entry below gives a single TCR beta chain sequence along with its context. These data originate in a study of control samples from healthy donors and cancer patients. Assay: immunoSEQ multiplex PCR; the TCRdb copy retains only in-frame clones and omits some. The table includes 150,000 or so clones, just over 90% detected once. V shed 1 base, J shed 9 bases, and the junction held 14 bases outside the gene matches. Per the germline V gene, CDR1 is MNHEY and CDR2 is SVGAGI. The CDR3 is 16 residues long. The sample comprised blood. V and J are TRBV6-5 and TRBJ1-2, with 7 bases that match TRBD1. The source is a woman aged 55-75 years in good health. The CDR3 nucleotides are TGTGCCAGCAGTTACTTGGGGGGAACAGGGGAGTTATGCTACACCTTC. This encodes CASSYLGGTGELCYTF.